Below are 14 T cell receptor beta chains sequenced from a single sample in a study of shared clonotypes between healthy human individuals. Here immunoSEQ multiplex PCR was the method, and the copy in TCRdb shows in-frame clones only, minus some. The profile shows 2,500,000 or so clones, around 90% of them singletons. Sequencing input: naive CD4+ T cells from PBMCs. The subset was: CD45RA+ positively selected. These receptors came from a young man in good health. Some clones in this sample may be carry-over from other donors' samples.

In regard to this clone: The same CDR3 also results from other DNA sequences found in this sample. The chain employs TRBV7-3 and TRBJ2-7, with D possibly TRBD1 on 5 matching bases. The V gene lost 5 bases and the J gene lost 0 bases, with 11 bases spanning the gap. The CDR3 has 14 amino acids. Germline V gene lookup returns CDR1 SGHTA and CDR2 FQGTGA. Written as DNA, the CDR3 is TGTGCCAGCAGCCTGACAGCGAGCTCCTACGAGCAGTACTTC. Its protein product is CASSLTASSYEQYF.

This chain links TRBV28 with TRBJ2-1, with TRBD2 identical over 9 bases. The J segment lost 5 bases and the V segment lost 5 bases, leaving 7 bases of the junction unmatched. From germline, CDR1 is MDHEN and CDR2 SYDVKM. The CDR3 is 15 residues long. The CDR3 nucleotides read TGTGCCAGCAGTCGTAGCGGGAGAGTCAACAATGAGCAGTTCTTC. This codes for CASSRSGRVNNEQFF.

The gene calls are TRBV13 and TRBJ1-2; no clear D gene. V was pared by 5 bases and J by 7 bases, with 14 bases between. There are 13 residues in the CDR3. Per germline, CDR1 PRHDT and CDR2 FYEKMQ (reference sequence). The CDR3 region is CASSQRPIGGYTF. Written as DNA, the CDR3 is TGTGCCAGCAGCCAGAGGCCCATAGGTGGCTACACCTTC.

The V gene is TRBV30, the J gene TRBJ2-1; a possible D gene is TRBD1 (5 bases). The CDR3 has 14 residues. V gave up 4 bases and J gave up 2 bases, with 12 bases separating them. The V gene's germline CDR1 is GTSNPN and CDR2 SVGIG (reference sequence). The CDR3 DNA is TGTGCCTGGACACAGGCGAGCGCCTACAATGAGCAGTTCTTC. Its translation: CAWTQASAYNEQFF. The full variable domain, completed using reference TRBV30 and TRBJ2-1, is SQTIHQWPATLVQPVGSPLSLECTVEGTSNPNLYWYRQAAGRGLQLLFYSVGIGQISSEVPQNLSASRPQDRQFILSSKKLLLSDSGFYLCAWTQASAYNEQFFGPGTRLTVL.

This chain connects TRBV27 to TRBJ1-5, with 10 bases matching TRBD1. Germline V gene lookup returns CDR1 MNHEY and CDR2 SMNVEV (reference sequence). Trimming cost V 8 bases and J 7 bases; bases outside gene matches: 14. CDR3 length: 16 amino acids. CDR3 region: CASGSGTGAEGQPQHF. The CDR3 nucleotides read TGTGCCAGCGGTTCCGGGACAGGGGCGGAGGGCCAGCCCCAGCATTTT.

The chain is built from TRBV2 and TRBJ1-5, with D unresolved. There are 15 residues in the CDR3. V was clipped by 7 bases and J by 1 base, with 14 bases between them. The germline V gene has CDR1 SNHLY and CDR2 FYNNEI. The CDR3: CASTLEGQSNQPQHF. The CDR3 DNA is TGTGCCAGCACTCTGGAGGGCCAAAGCAATCAGCCCCAGCATTTT.

V usage is TRBV5-1 and J usage is TRBJ2-2; TRBD1 agrees at 8 bases. Germline V gene data show CDR1 as SGHRS and CDR2 as YFSETQ. Unmatched junction bases numbered 4, after V lost 2 bases and J lost 4 bases. The CDR3 consists of 15 residues. The CDR3 reads CASSFDRGSTGELFF. For the CDR3, the DNA is TGCGCCAGCAGCTTTGACAGGGGATCCACCGGGGAGCTGTTTTTT.

The V and J genes are TRBV19 and TRBJ2-7; TRBD1 aligns across 7 bases. Per the germline V gene, CDR1 is LNHDA and CDR2 is SQIVND (reference sequence). Losses at the gene ends were 5 bases for V and 5 bases for J; bases not matched to a gene: 9. This CDR3 spans 14 amino acids. In nucleotides, the CDR3 is TGTGCCAGTAGTTCGACAGGGAAGGGCAACGAGCAGTACTTC. It codes for CASSSTGKGNEQYF.

J is TRBJ1-2 and V is TRBV29-1, with D maybe TRBD1 (5 bases). This CDR3 region has 13 residues. V was cut by 8 bases and J by 3 bases, with 16 bases left in between. Per germline, CDR1 SQVTM and CDR2 ANQGSEA. This chain's CDR3 is CSCGSRVDYGYTF. The CDR3 nucleotides read TGCAGCTGTGGGAGCAGGGTCGACTATGGCTACACCTTC.

The chain joins TRBV5-1 to TRBJ1-2; D perhaps matches TRBD1 (6 bases). CDR3 size: 15 residues. The V end was cut by 1 base, the J end by 4 bases, with 14 bases between. Germline CDR1 SGHRS, CDR2 YFSETQ. CDR3 sequence reads: CASSLRGAMGYGYTF. CDR3 DNA sequence: TGCGCCAGCAGCTTGCGGGGGGCGATGGGCTATGGCTACACCTTC.

The chain couples TRBV5-1 to TRBJ1-3; TRBD1 matches at 8 bases. Germline CDR1 and CDR2: SGHRS and YFSETQ. V lost 3 bases, J lost 4 bases, and 6 bases stayed unmatched. The CDR3 is 15 residues long. The CDR3 nucleotides are TGCGCCAGCAGCTCGGGACAGGAGTCCGGAAACACCATATATTTT. Its protein product is CASSSGQESGNTIYF. The variable domain in full, completed from reference TRBV5-1 and TRBJ1-3, reads KAGVTQTPRYLIKTRGQQVTLSCSPISGHRSVSWYQQTPGQGLQFLFEYFSETQRNKGNFPGRFSGRQFSNSRSEMNVSTLELGDSALYLCASSSGQESGNTIYFGEGSWLTVV.

The rearrangement links TRBV19 to TRBJ1-1; 7 bases line up with TRBD1. The length of the CDR3 is 14 residues. V shed 3 bases and J 4 bases; nucleotides not matched to a gene: 5. Looked up from germline, CDR1 is LNHDA and CDR2 is SQIVND (reference sequence). The CDR3 coding sequence is TGTGCCAGTAGTATGAAGGGGGCGAGCACTGAAGCTTTCTTT. It is translated as CASSMKGASTEAFF.

J is TRBJ2-7 and V is TRBV7-2; D is perhaps TRBD1 (6 bases). The CDR3 spans 14 residues. Trimming left V 4 bases short and J 0 bases short, with 10 bases between. CDR1 SGHTA and CDR2 FQGNSA come from the germline V gene. CDR3 bases: TGTGCCAGCAGCTGGCAGGACAGCTCCTACGAGCAGTACTTC. It specifies CASSWQDSSYEQYF.

The V call is TRBV9, the J call TRBJ2-1, with 9 bases fitting TRBD2. V lost 0 bases and J lost 0; bases outside the gene matches: 7. Looked up from germline, CDR1 is SGDLS and CDR2 is YYNGEE. This CDR3 comprises 18 residues. The CDR3 loop is CASSVVLAGPSSYNEQFF. CDR3 bases: TGTGCCAGCAGCGTAGTCCTAGCGGGGCCAAGCTCCTACAATGAGCAGTTCTTC.